This TCR beta chain was found in a study of T-cell memory formation after mild COVID-19. Study-wide findings and caveats: Clones that contracted from day 15 to 85 had balanced CD4/CD8; later expanders were CD4+ biased. A second wave of clones peaked on day 37, and their SARS-CoV-2 specificity went unconfirmed. CD4+ contracting clones lay mainly in CM and EM, CD8+ ones in EMRA. Certain responding clones were present in pre-infection memory, suggesting participation of cross-reactive memory.

TCRdb re-analysed the 5' RACE reads in MiXCR, keeping a single row per CDR3 protein. Of hundreds of thousands of distinct CDR3 sequences detected, around 22% appear once; the ten largest clones hold about an eighth. V was trimmed by 3 bases and J by 5 bases, leaving 8 bases between them. The CDR3 has 12 amino acids. The germline CDR1 and CDR2 sequences are KGHSH and LQKENI. Remarks on this clonotype: Its antigen is unidentified.

The chain carries TRBV18 and TRBJ2-7, with no clear D. What was sequenced was PBMCs or a T cell subset sorted from them (not recorded which). The clonotype was recovered from an adult woman who had mild COVID-19 (a few samples of this study predate the infection). Cell type and time point are not known. CDR3 in DNA: TGTGCCAGCTCACCGGCAGACGACGAGCAGTACTTC. It codes for CASSPADDEQYF.